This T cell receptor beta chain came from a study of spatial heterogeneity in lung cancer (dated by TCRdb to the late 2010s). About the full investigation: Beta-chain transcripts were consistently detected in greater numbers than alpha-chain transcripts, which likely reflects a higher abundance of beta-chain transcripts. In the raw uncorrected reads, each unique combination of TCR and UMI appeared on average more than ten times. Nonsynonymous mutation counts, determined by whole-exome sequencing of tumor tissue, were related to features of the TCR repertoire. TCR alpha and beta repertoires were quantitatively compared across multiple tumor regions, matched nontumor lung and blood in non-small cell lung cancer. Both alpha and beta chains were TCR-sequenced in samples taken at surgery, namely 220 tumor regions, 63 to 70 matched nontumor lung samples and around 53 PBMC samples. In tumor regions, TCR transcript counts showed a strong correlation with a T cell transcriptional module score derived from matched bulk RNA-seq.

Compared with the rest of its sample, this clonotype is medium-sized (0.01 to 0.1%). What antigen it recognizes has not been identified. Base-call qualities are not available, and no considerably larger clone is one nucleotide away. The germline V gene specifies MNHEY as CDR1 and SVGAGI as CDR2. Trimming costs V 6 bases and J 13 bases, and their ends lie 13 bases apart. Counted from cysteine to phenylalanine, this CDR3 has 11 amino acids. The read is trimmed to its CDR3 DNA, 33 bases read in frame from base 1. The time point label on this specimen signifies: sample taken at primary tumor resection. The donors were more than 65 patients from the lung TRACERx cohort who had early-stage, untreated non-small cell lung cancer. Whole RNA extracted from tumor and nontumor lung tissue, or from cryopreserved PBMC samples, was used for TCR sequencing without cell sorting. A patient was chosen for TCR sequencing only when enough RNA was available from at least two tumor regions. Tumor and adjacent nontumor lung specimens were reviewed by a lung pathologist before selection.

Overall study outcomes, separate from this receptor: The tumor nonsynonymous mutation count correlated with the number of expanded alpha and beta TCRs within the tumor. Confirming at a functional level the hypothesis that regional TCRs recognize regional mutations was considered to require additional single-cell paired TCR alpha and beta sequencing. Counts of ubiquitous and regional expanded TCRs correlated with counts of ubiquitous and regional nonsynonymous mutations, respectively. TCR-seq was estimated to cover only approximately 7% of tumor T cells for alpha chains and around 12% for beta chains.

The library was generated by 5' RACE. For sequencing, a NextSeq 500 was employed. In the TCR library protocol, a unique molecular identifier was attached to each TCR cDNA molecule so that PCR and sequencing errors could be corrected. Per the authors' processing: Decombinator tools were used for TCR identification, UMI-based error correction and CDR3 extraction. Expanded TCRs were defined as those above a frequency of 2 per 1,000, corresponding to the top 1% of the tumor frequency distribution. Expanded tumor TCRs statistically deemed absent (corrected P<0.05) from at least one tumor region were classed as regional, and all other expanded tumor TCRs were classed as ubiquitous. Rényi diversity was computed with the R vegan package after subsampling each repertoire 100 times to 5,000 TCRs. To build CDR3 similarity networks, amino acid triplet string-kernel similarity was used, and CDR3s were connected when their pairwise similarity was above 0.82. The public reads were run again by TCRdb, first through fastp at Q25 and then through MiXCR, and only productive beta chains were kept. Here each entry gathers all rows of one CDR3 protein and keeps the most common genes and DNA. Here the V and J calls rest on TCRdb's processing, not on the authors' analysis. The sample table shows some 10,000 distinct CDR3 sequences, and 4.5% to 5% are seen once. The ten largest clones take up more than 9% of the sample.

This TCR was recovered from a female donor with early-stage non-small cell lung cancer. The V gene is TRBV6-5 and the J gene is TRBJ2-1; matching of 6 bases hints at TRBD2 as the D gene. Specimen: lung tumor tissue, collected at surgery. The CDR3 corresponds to CASSSGGLQFF. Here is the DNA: TGTGCCAGCAGCTCCGGGGGACTCCAGTTCTTC.